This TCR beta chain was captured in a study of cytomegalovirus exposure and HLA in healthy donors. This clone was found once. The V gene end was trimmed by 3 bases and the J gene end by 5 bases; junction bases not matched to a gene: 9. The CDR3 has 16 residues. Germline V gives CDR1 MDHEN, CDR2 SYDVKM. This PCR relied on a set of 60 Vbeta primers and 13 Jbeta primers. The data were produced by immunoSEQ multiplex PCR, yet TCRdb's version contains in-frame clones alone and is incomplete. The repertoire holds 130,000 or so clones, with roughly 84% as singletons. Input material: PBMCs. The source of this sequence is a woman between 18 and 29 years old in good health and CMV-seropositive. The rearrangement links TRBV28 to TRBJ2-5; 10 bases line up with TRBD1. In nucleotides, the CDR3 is TGTGCCAGCAGTTTGGGGAAGACAGGGGGCGCGGAGACCCAGTACTTC. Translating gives CASSLGKTGGAETQYF.